This T cell receptor beta chain came from a study of vaccination and CD4 T cells after COVID-19. At the level of the study: Convalescent patients gave post-COVID blood a median approximately 100 days post-diagnosis, range 35 to 161. Findings and limits, study-wide: Recorded median SARS-CoV-2-reactive clonotype numbers increased from around 19 to 38 without reaching significance.

The CDR3 sequence is 15 residues long. Germline V gives CDR1 DFQATT, CDR2 SNEGSKA (reference sequence). This clonotype was picked up one time. What it recognizes is unknown. Sequence at one end of the junction differs from germline and may be a read error. Cultured CD4+ T cell DNA was sequenced using the Oncomine TCR Beta short-read assay. Cultures of CD4+ T cells served as the source for extracting genomic DNA. TCRdb fed the PCR reads into MiXCR, producing one record per CDR3 protein. The data contain about 16,000 distinct CDR3 sequences, under 55% of them singletons. Time point described: late sampling 161 to 241 days after vaccination in three convalescent patients. The treatment is: 10-day PBMC culture with coronavirus spike peptide pools or control peptides (ViraFEST assay).

This TCR was sampled from a human donor who had recovered from COVID-19. The starting material was CD4+ T cells from blood, cultured in vitro, obtained about 7 months after SARS-CoV-2 vaccination. This chain joins TRBV20-1 and TRBJ2-1, with TRBD2 matching over 7 bases. CDR3 residues: CSLPGGSDSYNEQLF. DNA of the CDR3: TGCAGTCTGCCGGGCGGGAGTGATTCCTACAATGAGCAGCTCTTC.